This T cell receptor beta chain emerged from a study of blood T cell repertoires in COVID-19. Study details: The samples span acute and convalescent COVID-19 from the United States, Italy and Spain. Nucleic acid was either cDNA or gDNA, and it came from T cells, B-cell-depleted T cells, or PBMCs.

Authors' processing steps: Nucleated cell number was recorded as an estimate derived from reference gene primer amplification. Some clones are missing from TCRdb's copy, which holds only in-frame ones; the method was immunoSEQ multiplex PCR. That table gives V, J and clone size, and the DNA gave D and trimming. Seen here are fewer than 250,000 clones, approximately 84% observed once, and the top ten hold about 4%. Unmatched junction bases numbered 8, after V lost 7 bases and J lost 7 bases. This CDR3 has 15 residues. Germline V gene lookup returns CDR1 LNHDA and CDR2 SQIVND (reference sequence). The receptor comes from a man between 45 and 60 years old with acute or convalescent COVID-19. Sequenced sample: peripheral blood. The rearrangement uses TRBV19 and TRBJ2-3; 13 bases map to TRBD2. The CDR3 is CASNKLAGGPNTQYF. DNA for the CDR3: TGTGCCAGTAACAAACTAGCGGGGGGGCCAAATACGCAGTATTTT.